The 12 T cell receptor beta chains presented below share a single source sample, sequenced in a study of technical replicates of blood from a handful of donors (dated by TCRdb to the late 2010s). Library generation was performed with the immunoSEQ multiplex PCR assay. Sourced from immuneACCESS, this table was stored by TCRdb with only in-frame sequences that have V and J called. A share of the clones is absent; for the studies checked, an unresolved V gene accounts for under half, and the remainder has no known explanation. Across this sample there are under 110,000 clones, with 96% seen only once. The ten biggest clones cover roughly 0.19% of the sample. The specimen sequenced was T cells isolated from PBMCs. The receptors originated from a human donor in good health.

The chain links TRBV10-3 to TRBJ2-6, with 7 bases identical to TRBD2. J gave up 0 bases and V 7 bases, and 6 bases lay outside the gene matches. Per germline, CDR1 ENHRY and CDR2 SYGVKD. The CDR3 extends over 16 amino acids. CDR3 nucleotide sequence: TGTGCCATCAAATCGGGCGGGGGCTCTGGGGCCAACGTCCTGACTTTC. It specifies CAIKSGGGSGANVLTF.

This rearrangement joins TRBV9 to TRBJ1-5, with D unclear. Trimming cost V 0 bases and J 5 bases, with 3 bases left between them. Germline V gene lookup returns CDR1 SGDLS and CDR2 YYNGEE. The CDR3 consists of 12 residues. CDR3 amino acids: CASSVGDQPQHF. As DNA, the CDR3 is TGTGCCAGCAGCGTAGGAGATCAGCCCCAGCATTTT.

The V call is TRBV6-5, the J call TRBJ2-6; D uncertain. V was cut by 9 bases and J by 0 bases, with 3 bases left in between. Germline V CDR1 and CDR2: MNHEY, SVGAGI. The CDR3 extends over 12 amino acids. CDR3 region: CASLSGANVLTF. The DNA of the CDR3 is TGTGCCAGTCTCTCTGGGGCCAACGTCCTGACTTTC.

The rearrangement joins TRBV5-4 to TRBJ2-1; D is unresolved. CDR1 SGHNT and CDR2 YYREEE come from the germline V gene (reference sequence). Trimming took off 4 bases at V and 9 bases at J, with 17 bases between the two ends. CDR3 size: 14 residues. CDR3 sequence: CASSPTSLETEQFF. The CDR3 nucleotides are TGTGCCAGCAGCCCGACCTCTCTGGAGACTGAGCAGTTCTTC.

The DNA for the CDR3 is TGCGCCAGCAGCCTTAACAGGGACCGTTACTACGAGCAGTACTTC. Protein product: CASSLNRDRYYEQYF. The genes are TRBV5-1 and TRBJ2-7; maybe TRBD1 (6 bases). Per the germline V gene, CDR1 is SGHRS and CDR2 is YFSETQ. The CDR3 is made up of 15 amino acids. Trimming shortened V by 4 bases and J by 3 bases, and 17 bases separated the two germline ends.

The chain is built from TRBV5-5 and TRBJ2-5, with 10 nucleotides matching TRBD1. The length of the CDR3 is 16 residues. The junction had 9 bases not matched to a gene; V was cut back by 2 bases and J by 5 bases. Germline CDR1 SGHKS, CDR2 YYEKEE (reference sequence). DNA for the CDR3: TGTGCCAGCAGCTTAGGTGACAGGGGGCCGTGGGAGACCCAGTACTTC. It translates to CASSLGDRGPWETQYF.

The gene calls are TRBV4-2 and TRBJ1-1; 9 bases agree with TRBD1. This CDR3 comprises 14 residues. Trimming at V came to 5 bases and at J to 5 bases, leaving 6 bases not matched to a gene. CDR1 LGHNA and CDR2 YNFKEQ come from the germline V gene. The CDR3 region is CASSSGTGYTEAFF. Here the CDR3 DNA reads TGTGCCAGCAGCAGCGGGACAGGGTATACTGAAGCTTTCTTT.

This chain uses TRBV28 with TRBJ1-4, with a weak D call TRBD1 (5 bases). The CDR3 is 12 residues long. Germline loops: CDR1 MDHEN, CDR2 SYDVKM. The ends were cut back, 2 bases at V and 16 bases at J, with 14 bases in the middle. CDR3 nucleotide sequence: TGTGCCAGCAGTTTAGGCACGACAGTCGAGTTTTTT. Its protein is CASSLGTTVEFF.

CDR3 region: CASSEVISAGYGYTF. The CDR3 nucleotides read TGTGCCAGCAGTGAAGTCATCTCCGCGGGCTATGGCTACACCTTC. This chain joins TRBV6-1 and TRBJ1-2; no firm D call. V was pared by 1 base and J by 4 bases, with 13 bases between. The CDR3 has 15 residues. The germline CDR1 and CDR2 sequences are MNHNS and SASEGT.

V usage is TRBV15 and J usage is TRBJ2-7; TRBD2 agrees at 13 bases. This CDR3 contains 18 residues. V lost 0 bases, J lost 7 bases, and 12 bases stayed unmatched. The germline CDR1 and CDR2 sequences are LNHNV and YYDKDF (reference sequence). The CDR3 protein is CATSRDWSGTSGNLEQYF. CDR3 sequence (DNA): TGTGCCACCAGCAGAGATTGGTCCGGGACTAGCGGGAACCTGGAGCAGTACTTC.

The chain employs TRBV27 and TRBJ2-7; 10 bases line up with TRBD1. The CDR3 spans 15 residues. The J segment lost 4 bases and the V segment lost 4 bases, leaving 7 bases of the junction unmatched. Germline V lookup: CDR1 MNHEY, CDR2 SMNVEV (reference sequence). CDR3 loop: CASSSRDRGPYEQYF. CDR3 bases: TGTGCCAGCAGTTCCCGGGACAGGGGACCATACGAGCAGTACTTC.

Only one count was recorded for this clone. Other DNA sequences in the sample encode the same CDR3. CDR3 residues: CASSTGSSYNEQFF. In DNA, the CDR3 is TGTGCCAGTAGTACCGGGAGCTCCTACAATGAGCAGTTCTTC. The genes are TRBV19 and TRBJ2-1; tentative D call: TRBD2 (6 bases). The CDR3 length is 14 residues. Germline V lookup: CDR1 LNHDA, CDR2 SQIVND (reference sequence). V was cut by 4 bases and J by 0 bases, with 7 bases left in between. The complete variable domain, with remaining parts taken from reference TRBV19 and TRBJ2-1, reads DGGITQSPKYLFRKEGQNVTLSCEQNLNHDAMYWYRQDPGQGLRLIYYSQIVNDFQKGDIAEGYSVSREKKESFPLTVTSAQKNPTAFYLCASSTGSSYNEQFFGPGTRLTVL.